The T cell receptor (beta chain) described here comes from a study of breast tumors, draining lymph nodes, adjacent tissues. Samples came from axillary lymph nodes draining the breast cancer. TCRdb used MiXCR to reprocess the multiplex PCR reads, holding one entry per CDR3 protein. The sample has fewer than 250,000 distinct CDR3 sequences; about a third are singletons. The CDR3 contains 15 residues. The germline gives CDR1 LNHDA, CDR2 SQIVND (reference sequence). The V end was cut by 5 bases, the J end by 1 base, with 11 bases between. Ten or more counts support this clonotype. Sequences were obtained from axillary lymph node tissue. The chain uses TRBV19 and TRBJ2-2; D is possibly TRBD2 (6 bases). This sequence originates from a female donor with breast cancer. Some clones in this sample may be carry-over from other donors' samples. CDR3 sequence reads: CASSSSTRNTGELFF. The CDR3 bases are TGTGCCAGTAGTTCCTCGACTAGGAACACCGGGGAGCTGTTTTTT.